This T cell receptor beta chain was retrieved from a study of T cells in localized non-small cell lung cancer. Sequenced by immunoSEQ multiplex PCR; TCRdb stores in-frame clones only, minus some. The sample gives roughly 40,000 clones, roughly 86% of which show up once; 3.5% to 4% is in the top ten. This CDR3 comprises 14 residues. Per germline, CDR1 LNHNV and CDR2 YYDKDF (reference sequence). Trimming stripped 8 bases from V and 0 bases from J, with 8 bases between. Specimen: peripheral blood, collected before any cancer treatment. The chain carries TRBV15 and TRBJ1-6; the D is unclear. The sequence derives from a man between 18 and 50 years old with stage I lung adenocarcinoma. CDR3 residues: CATAESSYNSPLHF. The CDR3 nucleotides read TGTGCCACCGCGGAAAGCTCCTATAATTCACCCCTCCACTTT.